The 6 T cell receptor beta chains below all came from one sample that was sequenced in a study of cytomegalovirus exposure and HLA in healthy donors. The PCR made use of 60 Vbeta and 13 Jbeta primers. Profiled with immunoSEQ multiplex PCR; TCRdb holds only in-frame clones, not every one. The table has roughly 90,000 clones, around 70% seen once. The specimen sequenced was PBMCs. These receptors all come from a man between 25 and 39 years old in good health and CMV-seropositive.

As DNA, the CDR3 is TGCGCCAGCAGCCAACCGACAGGGTTGAACACTGAAGCTTTCTTT. Encoded protein: CASSQPTGLNTEAFF. The V gene is TRBV4-1, the J gene TRBJ1-1; 7 bases align to TRBD1. CDR1 and CDR2 from the germline V gene are MGHRA and YSYEKL. Losses at the gene ends were 2 bases for V and 0 bases for J; bases not matched to a gene: 3. The CDR3 contains 15 residues.

This clone was seen a handful of times. The chain combines TRBV5-1 with TRBJ2-4; TRBD2 agrees at 9 bases. This CDR3 is 15 amino acids long. Trimming cost V 3 bases and J 6 bases; bases outside gene matches: 7. Germline V lookup: CDR1 SGHRS, CDR2 YFSETQ. CDR3 coding DNA: TGCGCCAGCAGCTCCCTGGCAGCGGGAGGAAACATTCAGTACTTC. It encodes CASSSLAAGGNIQYF.

The chain carries TRBV5-6 and TRBJ1-3; D call uncertain. The length of the CDR3 is 16 residues. Germline values: CDR1 SGHDT, CDR2 YYEEEE. Trimming took 0 bases from V and 0 from J, leaving 10 bases between them. The CDR3 here is CASSLGLGSSGNTIYF. In nucleotides, the CDR3 is TGTGCCAGCAGCTTGGGTCTAGGAAGCTCTGGAAACACCATATATTTT.

The V gene is TRBV19, the J gene TRBJ2-7; D ambiguous. V lost 6 bases, J lost 4 bases, and 13 bases lay in between. The germline gives CDR1 LNHDA, CDR2 SQIVND (reference sequence). The CDR3 has 13 residues. Here the CDR3 DNA reads TGTGCCAGTAGCTTAGGCTCCGGGTACGAGCAGTACTTC. Protein sequence: CASSLGSGYEQYF.

The V call is TRBV6-6, the J call TRBJ2-1; 8 nucleotides agree with TRBD1. The CDR3 covers 14 residues. Germline V gene sequence: CDR1 MNHNY, CDR2 SVGAGI (reference sequence). V gave up 7 bases and J gave up 2 bases; unmatched junction bases: 4. CDR3 nucleotides: TGTGCCAGCACCTCGGACAGGGCCTACAATGAGCAGTTCTTC. It translates to CASTSDRAYNEQFF.

The rearrangement links TRBV29-1 to TRBJ2-5, with 11 nucleotides matching TRBD1. The germline CDR1 and CDR2 sequences are SQVTM and ANQGSEA. V dropped 6 bases and J dropped 5; count of bases not matched to a gene: 8. The CDR3 spans 14 residues. In DNA, the CDR3 is TGCAGCGTCGCGACCGGGACAGGGGGGGAGACCCAGTACTTC. Its translation is CSVATGTGGETQYF.